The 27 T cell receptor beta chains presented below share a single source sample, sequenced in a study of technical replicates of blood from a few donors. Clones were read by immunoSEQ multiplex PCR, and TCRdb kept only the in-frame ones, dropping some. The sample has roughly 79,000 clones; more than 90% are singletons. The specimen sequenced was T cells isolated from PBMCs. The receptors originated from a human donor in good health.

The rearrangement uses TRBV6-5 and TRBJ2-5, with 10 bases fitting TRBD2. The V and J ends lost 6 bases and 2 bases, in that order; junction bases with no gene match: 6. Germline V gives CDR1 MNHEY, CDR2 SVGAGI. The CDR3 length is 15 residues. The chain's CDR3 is CASSLRLAGQETQYF. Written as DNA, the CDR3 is TGTGCCAGCAGCCTTCGACTAGCGGGTCAAGAGACCCAGTACTTC.

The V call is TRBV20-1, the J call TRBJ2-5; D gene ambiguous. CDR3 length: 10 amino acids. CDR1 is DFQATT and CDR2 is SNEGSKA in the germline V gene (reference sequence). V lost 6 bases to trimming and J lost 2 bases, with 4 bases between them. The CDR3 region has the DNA TGCAGTGCCCGGCAAGAGACCCAGTACTTC. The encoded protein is CSARQETQYF.

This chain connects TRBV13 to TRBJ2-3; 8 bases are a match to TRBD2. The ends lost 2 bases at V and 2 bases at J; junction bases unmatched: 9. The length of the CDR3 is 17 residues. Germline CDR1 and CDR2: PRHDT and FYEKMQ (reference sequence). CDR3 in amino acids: CASSLSGSGGPTDTQYF. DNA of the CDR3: TGTGCCAGCAGCTTATCGGGGAGCGGGGGACCCACAGATACGCAGTATTTT.

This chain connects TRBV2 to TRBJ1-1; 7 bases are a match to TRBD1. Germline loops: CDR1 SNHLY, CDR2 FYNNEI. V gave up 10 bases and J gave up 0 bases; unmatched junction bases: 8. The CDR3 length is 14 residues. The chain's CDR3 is CAIGTVGLNTEAFF. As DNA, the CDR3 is TGTGCCATAGGGACAGTTGGGCTGAACACTGAAGCTTTCTTT.

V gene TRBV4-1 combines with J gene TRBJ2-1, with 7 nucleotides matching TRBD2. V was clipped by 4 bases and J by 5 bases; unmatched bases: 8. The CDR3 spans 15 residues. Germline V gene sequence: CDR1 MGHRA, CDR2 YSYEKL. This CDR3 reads CASSRQSGMNNEQFF. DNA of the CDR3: TGCGCCAGCAGCCGTCAGAGCGGGATGAACAATGAGCAGTTCTTC.

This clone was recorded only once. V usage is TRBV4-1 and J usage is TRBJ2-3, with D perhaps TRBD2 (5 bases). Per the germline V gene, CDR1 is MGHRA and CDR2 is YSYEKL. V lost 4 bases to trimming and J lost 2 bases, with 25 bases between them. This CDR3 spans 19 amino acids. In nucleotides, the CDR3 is TGCGCCAGCAGCCCCTCCACTAGTTTTCCGCCGGTAGTCACAGATACGCAGTATTTT. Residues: CASSPSTSFPPVVTDTQYF.

CDR3 in DNA: TGTGCCAGCAGCTTAGCTTTGACAGCTGGCTACACCTTC. Translating it yields CASSLALTAGYTF. V and J are TRBV7-9 and TRBJ1-2; D might be TRBD1 (5 bases). CDR1 is SEHNR and CDR2 is FQNEAQ in the germline V gene (reference sequence). The V gene lost 0 bases and the J gene lost 7 bases, with 9 bases spanning the gap. The CDR3 runs to 13 residues.

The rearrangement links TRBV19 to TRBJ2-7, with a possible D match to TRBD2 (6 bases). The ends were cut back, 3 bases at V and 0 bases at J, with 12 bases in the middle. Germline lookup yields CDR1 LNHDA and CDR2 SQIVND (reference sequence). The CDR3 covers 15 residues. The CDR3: CASSIVGGGSYEQYF. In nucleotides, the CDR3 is TGTGCCAGTAGTATCGTCGGGGGAGGCTCCTACGAGCAGTACTTC.

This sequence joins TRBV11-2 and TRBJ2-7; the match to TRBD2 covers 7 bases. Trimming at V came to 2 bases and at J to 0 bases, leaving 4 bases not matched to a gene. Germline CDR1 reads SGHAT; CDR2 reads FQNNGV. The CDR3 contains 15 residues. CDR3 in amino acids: CASSLTSAYSYEQYF. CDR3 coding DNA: TGTGCCAGCAGCTTAACTAGCGCTTACTCCTACGAGCAGTACTTC.

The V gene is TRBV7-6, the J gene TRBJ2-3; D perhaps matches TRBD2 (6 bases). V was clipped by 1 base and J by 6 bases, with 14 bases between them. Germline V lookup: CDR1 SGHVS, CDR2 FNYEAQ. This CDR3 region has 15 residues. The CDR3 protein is CASSLGVTRGDTQYF. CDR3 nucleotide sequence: TGTGCCAGCAGCTTAGGGGTGACTAGAGGGGATACGCAGTATTTT.

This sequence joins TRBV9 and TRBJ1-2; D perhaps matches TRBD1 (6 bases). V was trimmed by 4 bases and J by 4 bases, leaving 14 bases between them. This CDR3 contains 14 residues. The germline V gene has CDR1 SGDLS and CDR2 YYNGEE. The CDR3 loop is CASSLMGGAYGYTF. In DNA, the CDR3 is TGTGCCAGCAGCCTAATGGGGGGGGCCTATGGCTACACCTTC.

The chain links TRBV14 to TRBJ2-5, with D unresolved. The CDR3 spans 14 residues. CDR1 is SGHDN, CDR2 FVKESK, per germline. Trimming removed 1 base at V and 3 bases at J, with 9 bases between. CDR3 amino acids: CASSQVWPEETQYF. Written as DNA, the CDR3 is TGTGCCAGCAGCCAAGTCTGGCCTGAAGAGACCCAGTACTTC.

DNA for the CDR3: TGTGCCAGCAGCGTAGGGCACAGATCAAACACTGAAGCTTTCTTT. Translating gives CASSVGHRSNTEAFF. The chain combines TRBV9 with TRBJ1-1; D is uncertain. Germline V lookup: CDR1 SGDLS, CDR2 YYNGEE. The CDR3 totals 15 residues. Trimming took 0 bases from V and 2 from J, leaving 11 bases between them.

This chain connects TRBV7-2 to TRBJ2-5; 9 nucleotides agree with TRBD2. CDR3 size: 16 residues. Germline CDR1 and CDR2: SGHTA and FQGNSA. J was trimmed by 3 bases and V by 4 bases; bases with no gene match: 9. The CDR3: CASSWLAGVGEETQYF. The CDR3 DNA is TGTGCCAGCAGCTGGTTAGCGGGAGTGGGAGAAGAGACCCAGTACTTC.

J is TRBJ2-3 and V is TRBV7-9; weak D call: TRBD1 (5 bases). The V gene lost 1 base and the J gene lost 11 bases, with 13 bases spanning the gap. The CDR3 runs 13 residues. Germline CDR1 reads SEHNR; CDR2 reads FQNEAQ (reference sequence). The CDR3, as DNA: TGTGCCAGCAGCTTAGGTCATCAGGGTAAGCAGTATTTT. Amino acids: CASSLGHQGKQYF.

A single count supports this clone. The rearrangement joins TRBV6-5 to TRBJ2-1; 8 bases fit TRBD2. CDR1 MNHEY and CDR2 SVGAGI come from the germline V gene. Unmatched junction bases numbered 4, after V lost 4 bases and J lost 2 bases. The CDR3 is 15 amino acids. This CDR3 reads CASSSAGGPYNEQFF. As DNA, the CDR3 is TGTGCCAGCAGTTCCGCGGGAGGCCCCTACAATGAGCAGTTCTTC.

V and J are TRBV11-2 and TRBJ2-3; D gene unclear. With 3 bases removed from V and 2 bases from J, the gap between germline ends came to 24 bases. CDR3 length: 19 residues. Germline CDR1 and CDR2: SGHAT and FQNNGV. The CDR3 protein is CASSFNAEAMLEVTDTQYF. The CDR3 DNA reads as TGTGCCAGCAGCTTCAATGCGGAAGCTATGTTAGAAGTCACAGATACGCAGTATTTT. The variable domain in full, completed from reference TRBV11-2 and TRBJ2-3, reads EAGVAQSPRYKIIEKRQSVAFWCNPISGHATLYWYQQILGQGPKLLIQFQNNGVVDDSQLPKDRFSAERLKGVDSTLKIQPAKLEDSAVYLCASSFNAEAMLEVTDTQYFGPGTRLTVL.

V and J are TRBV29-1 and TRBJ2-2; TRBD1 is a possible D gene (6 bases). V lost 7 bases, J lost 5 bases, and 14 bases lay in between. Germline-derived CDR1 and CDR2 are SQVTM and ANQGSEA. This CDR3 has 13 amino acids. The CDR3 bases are TGCAGCGCAGAGACAGGAACAACCGGGGAGCTGTTTTTT. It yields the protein CSAETGTTGELFF.

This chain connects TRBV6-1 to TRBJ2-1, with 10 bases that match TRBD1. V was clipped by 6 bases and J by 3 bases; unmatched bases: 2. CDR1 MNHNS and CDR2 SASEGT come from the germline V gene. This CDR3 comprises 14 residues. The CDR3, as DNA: TGTGCCAGCAGCGGGACAGGGGACTACAATGAGCAGTTCTTC. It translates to CASSGTGDYNEQFF.

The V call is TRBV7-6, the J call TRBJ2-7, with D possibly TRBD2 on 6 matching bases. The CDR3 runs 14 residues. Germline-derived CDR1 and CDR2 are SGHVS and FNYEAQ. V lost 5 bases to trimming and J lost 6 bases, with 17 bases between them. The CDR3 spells CASSITRDSGEQYF. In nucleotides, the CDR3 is TGTGCCAGCAGCATTACTAGGGACTCGGGCGAGCAGTACTTC.

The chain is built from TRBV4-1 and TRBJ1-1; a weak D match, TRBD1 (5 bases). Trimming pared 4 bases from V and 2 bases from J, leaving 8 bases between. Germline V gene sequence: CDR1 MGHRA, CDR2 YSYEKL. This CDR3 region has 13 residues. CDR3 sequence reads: CASSRQGNTEAFF. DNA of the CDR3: TGCGCCAGCAGCCGGCAGGGAAACACTGAAGCTTTCTTT.

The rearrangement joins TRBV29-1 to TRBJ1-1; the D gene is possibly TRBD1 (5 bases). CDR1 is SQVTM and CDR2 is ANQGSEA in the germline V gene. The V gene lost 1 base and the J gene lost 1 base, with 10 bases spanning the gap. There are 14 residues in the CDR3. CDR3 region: CSVEGGGRNTEAFF. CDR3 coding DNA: TGCAGCGTTGAAGGGGGCGGAAGGAACACTGAAGCTTTCTTT. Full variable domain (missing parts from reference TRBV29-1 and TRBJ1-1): SAVISQKPSRDICQRGTSLTIQCQVDSQVTMMFWYRQQPGQSLTLIATANQGSEATYESGFVIDKFPISRPNLTFSTLTVSNMSPEDSSIYLCSVEGGGRNTEAFFGQGTRLTVV.

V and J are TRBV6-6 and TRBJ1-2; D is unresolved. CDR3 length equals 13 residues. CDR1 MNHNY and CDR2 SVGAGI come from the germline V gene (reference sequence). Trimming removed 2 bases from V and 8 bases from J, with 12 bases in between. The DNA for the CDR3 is TGTGCCAGCAGTTACGATCCCCCGCGCGGCTACACCTTC. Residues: CASSYDPPRGYTF.

CDR3 nucleotide sequence: TGTGCCAGCAGTCCCACCTTCTCGACAGCGATGAACACTGAAGCTTTCTTT. Protein: CASSPTFSTAMNTEAFF. V is TRBV27 and J is TRBJ1-1, with D perhaps matching TRBD1 (5 bases). The V gene lost 5 bases and the J gene lost 0 bases, with 19 bases spanning the gap. Germline-derived CDR1 and CDR2 are MNHEY and SMNVEV (reference sequence). There are 17 residues in the CDR3.

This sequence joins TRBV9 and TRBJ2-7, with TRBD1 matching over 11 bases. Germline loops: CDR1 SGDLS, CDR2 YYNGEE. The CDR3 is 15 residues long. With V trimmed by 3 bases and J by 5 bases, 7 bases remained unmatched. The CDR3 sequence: CASSDGDRGIDEQYF. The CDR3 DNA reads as TGTGCCAGCAGCGACGGGGACAGGGGGATCGACGAGCAGTACTTC. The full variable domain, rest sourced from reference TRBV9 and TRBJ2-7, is DSGVTQTPKHLITATGQRVTLRCSPRSGDLSVYWYQQSLDQGLQFLIQYYNGEERAKGNILERFSAQQFPDLHSELNLSSLELGDSALYFCASSDGDRGIDEQYFGPGTRLTVT.

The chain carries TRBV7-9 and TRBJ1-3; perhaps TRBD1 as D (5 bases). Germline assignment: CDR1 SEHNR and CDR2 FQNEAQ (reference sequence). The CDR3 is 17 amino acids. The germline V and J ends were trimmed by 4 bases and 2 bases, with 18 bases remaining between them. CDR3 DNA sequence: TGTGCCAGCAGCTGGGCGGGGGGGTTACCTGCTGGAAACACCATATATTTT. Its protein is CASSWAGGLPAGNTIYF.

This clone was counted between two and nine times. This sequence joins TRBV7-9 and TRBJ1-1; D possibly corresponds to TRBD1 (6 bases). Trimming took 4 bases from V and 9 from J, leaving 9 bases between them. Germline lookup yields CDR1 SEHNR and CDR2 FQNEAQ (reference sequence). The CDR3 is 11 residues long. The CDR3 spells CASSSDRKAFF. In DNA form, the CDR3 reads TGTGCCAGCAGCTCGGACAGAAAAGCTTTCTTT.